A single sample is the source of the 29 T cell receptor beta chains below, sequenced in a study of blood T cell repertoires in COVID-19. Some clones are missing from TCRdb's copy, which holds only in-frame ones; the method was immunoSEQ multiplex PCR. The data hold over 85,000 clones, with approximately 82% observed a single time. Sequenced: peripheral blood. The receptors shown here come from a woman aged 80 or over with acute or convalescent COVID-19.

This chain links TRBV7-9 with TRBJ1-2; possible D gene TRBD1, 6 bases. The CDR3 totals 16 residues. Per germline, CDR1 SEHNR and CDR2 FQNEAQ (reference sequence). Trimming shortened V by 0 bases and J by 3 bases, and 14 bases separated the two germline ends. This CDR3 is CASSLAQGSRDYGYTF. The CDR3 DNA sequence: TGTGCCAGCAGCTTAGCGCAGGGGTCCCGAGACTATGGCTACACCTTC.

The genes are TRBV15 and TRBJ1-5; D is unresolved. Germline lookup yields CDR1 LNHNV and CDR2 YYDKDF (reference sequence). Trimming shortened V by 3 bases and J by 9 bases, and 18 bases separated the two germline ends. The CDR3 loop spans 15 amino acids. This CDR3 reads CATSRVSRSLGPQHF. The CDR3 DNA sequence: TGTGCCACCAGCAGGGTGAGTCGGAGTTTGGGGCCCCAGCATTTT.

The chain carries TRBV7-2 and TRBJ1-2, with 7 bases lining up with TRBD1. In germline, CDR1 is SGHTA, CDR2 FQGNSA. V was clipped by 5 bases and J by 4 bases; unmatched bases: 10. The CDR3 has 15 residues. The CDR3 loop is CASSTRTGVGYGYTF. Here the CDR3 DNA reads TGTGCCAGCAGCACCCGAACAGGGGTGGGCTATGGCTACACCTTC. Complete variable domain (other parts from reference TRBV7-2 and TRBJ1-2): GAGVSQSPSNKVTEKGKDVELRCDPISGHTALYWYRQSLGQGLEFLIYFQGNSAPDKSGLPSDRFSAERTGGSVSTLTIQRTQQEDSAVYLCASSTRTGVGYGYTFGSGTRLTVV.

This rearrangement joins TRBV19 to TRBJ1-5; D is perhaps TRBD1 (6 bases). Germline V gives CDR1 LNHDA, CDR2 SQIVND (reference sequence). Trimming removed 2 bases at V and 2 bases at J, with 13 bases between. The length of the CDR3 is 16 residues. The chain's CDR3 is CASSILGTSGNQPQHF. CDR3 DNA sequence: TGTGCCAGTAGTATACTTGGGACAAGCGGCAATCAGCCCCAGCATTTT. Looking up the rest from reference TRBV19 and TRBJ1-5 gives the full variable domain: DGGITQSPKYLFRKEGQNVTLSCEQNLNHDAMYWYRQDPGQGLRLIYYSQIVNDFQKGDIAEGYSVSREKKESFPLTVTSAQKNPTAFYLCASSILGTSGNQPQHFGDGTRLSIL.

The chain links TRBV5-4 to TRBJ2-7, with TRBD2 matching over 7 bases. V lost 6 bases, J lost 2 bases, and 8 bases stayed unmatched. CDR3 length: 14 amino acids. Germline assignment: CDR1 SGHNT and CDR2 YYREEE (reference sequence). CDR3 sequence: CASTRPAGAYEQYF. The CDR3 bases are TGTGCCAGCACCCGACCGGCGGGGGCCTACGAGCAGTACTTC.

This sequence joins TRBV27 and TRBJ2-7; TRBD1 matches at 7 bases. Germline V gives CDR1 MNHEY, CDR2 SMNVEV (reference sequence). Losses at the gene ends were 8 bases for V and 0 bases for J; bases not matched to a gene: 4. This CDR3 region has 13 residues. The CDR3 sequence is CASCSGGSYEQYF. Here the CDR3 DNA reads TGTGCCAGCTGTTCAGGGGGCTCCTACGAGCAGTACTTC.

The chain has TRBV14 and TRBJ1-1; 7 bases line up with TRBD1. The V segment lost 5 bases and the J segment 5 bases; nucleotides outside the gene matches: 14. Germline V CDR1 and CDR2: SGHDN, FVKESK. The CDR3 is 16 residues long. CDR3 residues: CASSRTEGAFRTEAFF. The CDR3 region has the DNA TGTGCCAGCAGCAGAACCGAGGGGGCGTTTCGGACTGAAGCTTTCTTT.

The chain links TRBV30 to TRBJ1-5; TRBD1 matches at 7 bases. The V gene's germline CDR1 is GTSNPN and CDR2 SVGIG (reference sequence). The junction had 7 bases not matched to a gene; V was cut back by 4 bases and J by 7 bases. The length of the CDR3 is 13 residues. The CDR3, as DNA: TGTGCCTGGAATTCGCAGGGGGGACAGCCCCAGCATTTT. Translation: CAWNSQGGQPQHF.

The chain recombines TRBV6-5 with TRBJ1-2; D is undetermined. Trimming shortened V by 6 bases and J by 6 bases, and 20 bases separated the two germline ends. The CDR3 loop spans 15 amino acids. Germline V gene data show CDR1 as MNHEY and CDR2 as SVGAGI. The DNA for the CDR3 is TGTGCCAGCAGGGACTCCGGGCCCCAACGTCATGGCTACACCTTC. This sequence encodes CASRDSGPQRHGYTF.

The chain recombines TRBV2 with TRBJ2-7; 8 positions match TRBD1. J lost 3 bases, V lost 2 bases, and 9 bases had no gene match. Per germline, CDR1 SNHLY and CDR2 FYNNEI. This CDR3 contains 16 residues. The CDR3 DNA reads as TGTGCCAGCAGTGAAAGGGGTGACAGGGGCGACTACGAGCAGTACTTC. Translation gives CASSERGDRGDYEQYF.

The chain uses TRBV28 and TRBJ1-2; tentative D call: TRBD1 (5 bases). Germline lookup yields CDR1 MDHEN and CDR2 SYDVKM. V was cut by 4 bases and J by 7 bases, with 16 bases left in between. This CDR3 region has 14 residues. The CDR3 DNA reads as TGTGCCAGCAGTTCCGGGCCCAGGGTTGTTGGCTACACCTTC. Protein sequence: CASSSGPRVVGYTF.

The rearrangement joins TRBV18 to TRBJ2-7; D perhaps matches TRBD1 (6 bases). Germline V lookup: CDR1 KGHSH, CDR2 LQKENI. Trimming took off 3 bases at V and 2 bases at J, with 8 bases between the two ends. CDR3 length equals 13 residues. CDR3 nucleotide sequence: TGTGCCAGCTCACCTCGACAGGCCTACGAGCAGTACTTC. It encodes CASSPRQAYEQYF.

The chain is built from TRBV27 and TRBJ2-5; 7 positions match TRBD2. Germline CDR1 MNHEY, CDR2 SMNVEV (reference sequence). The CDR3 runs to 13 residues. The V segment lost 8 bases and the J segment 5 bases; nucleotides outside the gene matches: 8. The CDR3 sequence: CASAGVGRETQYF. As DNA, the CDR3 is TGTGCCAGCGCGGGGGTCGGGAGGGAGACCCAGTACTTC.

V and J are TRBV18 and TRBJ1-2, with no clear D. The CDR3 totals 14 residues. CDR1 and CDR2 (germline): KGHSH, LQKENI. The germline V and J ends were trimmed by 0 bases and 4 bases, with 9 bases remaining between them. The CDR3 reads CASSPPVFGYGYTF. In nucleotides, the CDR3 is TGTGCCAGCTCACCACCGGTTTTCGGCTATGGCTACACCTTC.

The chain uses TRBV3-1 (or the pseudogene TRBV3-2) and TRBJ2-1; 7 nucleotides agree with TRBD1. The CDR3 sequence is 16 residues long. Unmatched junction bases numbered 11, after V lost 1 base and J lost 8 bases. Germline loops: CDR1 LGHDT, CDR2 YNNKEL (reference sequence). CDR3 sequence (DNA): TGTGCCAGCAGCCAAGTCCCCCGGACAGGCCGGGATGAGCAGTTCTTC. This translates into CASSQVPRTGRDEQFF.

This chain connects TRBV28 to TRBJ2-5; D not certain. The length of the CDR3 is 12 residues. Looked up from germline, CDR1 is MDHEN and CDR2 is SYDVKM. Trimming removed 10 bases at V and 1 base at J, with 10 bases between. The CDR3 coding sequence is TGTGCCACCGACAAGAGCCAAGAGACCCAGTACTTC. This gives the protein CATDKSQETQYF.

This chain links TRBV5-8 with TRBJ1-4; 8 bases match TRBD1. This CDR3 contains 15 residues. After removal of 4 bases from V and 6 bases from J, the junction contained 8 bases not matched to a gene. Germline assignment: CDR1 SGHTS and CDR2 YDEGEE. The CDR3 nucleotides are TGTGCCAGCAGCCTAAGCGGGACAGGAGATGAAAAACTGTTTTTT. Its protein product is CASSLSGTGDEKLFF.

This clone was counted once. V is TRBV15 and J is TRBJ2-3; D is perhaps TRBD1 (5 bases). V was trimmed by 1 base and J by 11 bases, leaving 7 bases between them. CDR3 length: 11 amino acids. The germline V gene encodes CDR1 LNHNV and CDR2 YYDKDF (reference sequence). The CDR3 DNA sequence: TGTGCCACCAGCAGAGGGGGCCGGCAGTATTTT. It is translated as CATSRGGRQYF.

This clone has a handful of counts. The gene calls are TRBV2 and TRBJ1-2; 8 bases align to TRBD1. V gave up 2 bases and J gave up 6 bases; unmatched junction bases: 2. CDR3 length: 13 residues. The germline V gene encodes CDR1 SNHLY and CDR2 FYNNEI. CDR3 in amino acids: CASSEHRGNGYTF. CDR3 in DNA: TGTGCCAGCAGTGAACACAGGGGGAATGGCTACACCTTC. The complete variable domain, with remaining parts taken from reference TRBV2 and TRBJ1-2, reads EPEVTQTPSHQVTQMGQEVILRCVPISNHLYFYWYRQILGQKVEFLVSFYNNEISEKSEIFDDQFSVERPDGSNFTLKIRSTKLEDSAMYFCASSEHRGNGYTFGSGTRLTVV.

The gene calls are TRBV11-1 and TRBJ1-6, with D possibly matching TRBD1 (6 bases). The CDR3 is 14 amino acids. Germline-derived CDR1 and CDR2 are SGHAT and FQDESV (reference sequence). V lost 6 bases, J lost 9 bases, and 15 bases lay in between. The CDR3 sequence is CASSVRTALSPLHF. DNA of the CDR3: TGTGCCAGCAGTGTCCGGACAGCACTTTCACCCCTCCACTTT.

As DNA, the CDR3 is TGTGCCAGCAGCTCGAGGGGGGACAGCCACGGGACCCAGTACTTC. Amino acids: CASSSRGDSHGTQYF. This chain joins TRBV28 and TRBJ2-5; D is possibly TRBD1 (7 bases). Trimming cost V 6 bases and J 7 bases, with 21 bases left between them. This CDR3 contains 15 residues. CDR1 and CDR2 (germline): MDHEN, SYDVKM.

The rearrangement links TRBV6-4 to TRBJ2-5, with 7 nucleotides matching TRBD2. The CDR3 runs 14 residues. The germline V gene encodes CDR1 MRHNA and CDR2 SNTAGT. The trim removed 8 bases at V and 5 bases at J, leaving 11 bases unmatched. The CDR3 here is CASSQRGESETQYF. CDR3 nucleotides: TGTGCCAGCTCCCAGCGGGGAGAATCGGAGACCCAGTACTTC.

The chain recombines TRBV7-8 with TRBJ1-2; D remains ambiguous. Trimming left V 1 base short and J 3 bases short, with 15 bases between. The CDR3 spans 16 residues. Per the germline V gene, CDR1 is SGHVS and CDR2 is FQNEAQ. CDR3 coding DNA: TGTGCCAGCAGCTTAGTTGGGATCCGCGGGGACTATGGCTACACCTTC. Protein: CASSLVGIRGDYGYTF. Full variable domain (outside the CDR3, taken from reference TRBV7-8 and TRBJ1-2): GAGVSQSPRYKVAKRGQDVALRCDPISGHVSLFWYQQALGQGPEFLTYFQNEAQLDKSGLPSDRFFAERPEGSVSTLKIQRTQQEDSAVYLCASSLVGIRGDYGYTFGSGTRLTVV.

Comment on this clone: Other nucleotide sequences in the sample specify the same CDR3. The genes are TRBV4-2 and TRBJ2-1, with D perhaps matching TRBD2 (5 bases). Per the germline V gene, CDR1 is LGHNA and CDR2 is YNFKEQ. The CDR3 is 14 amino acids. V lost 0 bases and J lost 7, with 10 bases in between. The CDR3 spells CASSQERRGNEQFF. DNA for the CDR3: TGTGCCAGCAGCCAAGAAAGGAGAGGGAATGAGCAGTTCTTC.

The chain uses TRBV21-1 and TRBJ2-4; whether TRBD1, the table's D call, matches the DNA was not checked. TRBV21-1 is reported as a pseudogene. The CDR3 has 16 residues. The CDR3 coding sequence is TGTGCCAGCAGCAAACCACGGCAGGGAAAAAAAAACATTCAGTACTTC. Translating it yields CASSKPRQGKKNIQYF.

In this sample, this clone turned up a few times. This sequence joins TRBV7-2 and TRBJ2-5, with TRBD1 matching over 9 bases. CDR3 length: 14 amino acids. Germline CDR1 reads SGHTA; CDR2 reads FQGNSA. V lost 5 bases and J lost 4; bases outside the gene matches: 5. The CDR3: CASSPGQGGETQYF. CDR3 bases: TGTGCCAGCAGCCCGGGACAGGGCGGAGAGACCCAGTACTTC.

The genes are TRBV4-2 and TRBJ2-7, with TRBD2 as a possible D gene (5 bases). The germline gives CDR1 LGHNA, CDR2 YNFKEQ. This CDR3 is built from 16 residues. Trimming removed 0 bases at V and 0 bases at J, with 12 bases between. CDR3 loop: CASSQDQASSSYEQYF. CDR3 sequence (DNA): TGTGCCAGCAGCCAAGATCAGGCTAGCTCCTCCTACGAGCAGTACTTC.

This clone was picked up a small number of times. The genes are TRBV2 and TRBJ1-2; TRBD1 aligns across 9 bases. The CDR3 runs 13 residues. In germline, CDR1 is SNHLY, CDR2 FYNNEI. V gave up 7 bases and J gave up 7 bases; unmatched junction bases: 7. This CDR3 is CASTPDRGRGYTF. Here the CDR3 DNA reads TGTGCCAGCACCCCGGACAGGGGTCGTGGCTACACCTTC.

The V call is TRBV7-7, the J call TRBJ2-3, with TRBD2 as a possible D gene (6 bases). This CDR3 contains 16 residues. Germline V gives CDR1 SSHAT, CDR2 FNYEAQ (reference sequence). V was shortened by 1 base and J by 2 bases, with 13 bases between the two germline ends. CDR3 in DNA: TGTGCCAGCAGCTTAGGTGGGGCGGGACCCACAGATACGCAGTATTTT. Encoded protein: CASSLGGAGPTDTQYF. The full variable domain, its missing parts supplied by reference TRBV7-7 and TRBJ2-3, is GAGVSQSPRYKVTKRGQDVTLRCDPISSHATLYWYQQALGQGPEFLTYFNYEAQPDKSGLPSDRFSAERPEGSISTLTIQRTEQRDSAMYRCASSLGGAGPTDTQYFGPGTRLTVL.